Sequencing of this T cell receptor (beta chain) was carried out in a study of beta chain features in type 1 diabetes. Reverse transcribing all isolated RNA meant expressed TCRB transcripts were sequenced. Sequencing was performed with immunoSEQ multiplex PCR; in TCRdb, only in-frame clones are kept and a portion is missing. The sample has 250,000 to 350,000 clones; roughly an eighth are singletons. The germline V gene has CDR1 SGDLS and CDR2 YYNGEE. Trimming at V came to 3 bases and at J to 5 bases, leaving 3 bases not matched to a gene. This CDR3 is built from 13 residues. The collection from each donor was one heparinised blood draw averaging around 100 mL. The authors obtained over 95% purity in all sorted populations. On this clone: Antigen specificity is unknown.

Study-wide findings and caveats: The naive, central memory and Treg TCRB repertoires of patients appeared to be more similar to one another than those of healthy donors. Shortening that was moderate but significant affected the TCRB CDR3s of Type 1 diabetes patients in all four CD4+ subsets. Diminished insertions and augmented deletions at VDJ junctions characterized type 1 diabetes patients.

The V call is TRBV9, the J call TRBJ2-5; 8 nucleotides match TRBD2. The sequence was collected from a man aged 25-45 years with type 1 diabetes. The material sequenced was naive CD4+ T cells from blood. For the CDR3, the DNA is TGTGCCAGCAGCGGACTAGCGATGGAGACCCAGTACTTC. It translates to CASSGLAMETQYF. Combining the CDR3 with reference TRBV9 and TRBJ2-5 gives the whole variable domain DSGVTQTPKHLITATGQRVTLRCSPRSGDLSVYWYQQSLDQGLQFLIQYYNGEERAKGNILERFSAQQFPDLHSELNLSSLELGDSALYFCASSGLAMETQYFGPGTRLLVL.